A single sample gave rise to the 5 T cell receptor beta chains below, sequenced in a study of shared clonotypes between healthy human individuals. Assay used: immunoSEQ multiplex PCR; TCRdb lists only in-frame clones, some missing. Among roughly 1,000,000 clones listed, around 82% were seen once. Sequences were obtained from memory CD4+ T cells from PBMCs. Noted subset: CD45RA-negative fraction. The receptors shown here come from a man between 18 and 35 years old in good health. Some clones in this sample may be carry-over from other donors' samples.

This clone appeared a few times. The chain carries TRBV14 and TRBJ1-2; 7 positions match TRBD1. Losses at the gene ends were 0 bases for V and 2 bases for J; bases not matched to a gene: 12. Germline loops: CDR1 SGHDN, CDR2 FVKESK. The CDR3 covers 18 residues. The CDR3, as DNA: TGTGCCAGCAGCCAAGATGGTGTCGATATCAGGGGGAACTATGGCTACACCTTC. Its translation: CASSQDGVDIRGNYGYTF. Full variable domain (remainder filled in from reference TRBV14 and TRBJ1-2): EAGVTQFPSHSVIEKGQTVTLRCDPISGHDNLYWYRRVMGKEIKFLLHFVKESKQDESGMPNNRFLAERTGGTYSTLKVQPAELEDSGVYFCASSQDGVDIRGNYGYTFGSGTRLTVV.

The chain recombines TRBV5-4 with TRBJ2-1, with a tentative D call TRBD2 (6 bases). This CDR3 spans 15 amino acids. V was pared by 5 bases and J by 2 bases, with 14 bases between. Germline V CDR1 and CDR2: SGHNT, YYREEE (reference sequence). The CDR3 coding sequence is TGTGCCAGCAGACCCCGGGAGAGGGCCTACAATGAGCAGTTCTTC. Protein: CASRPRERAYNEQFF.

DNA for the CDR3: TGTGCCAGCAGGGCCGGGACAGGGTTCAACACCATATATTTT. Its translation is CASRAGTGFNTIYF. V and J are TRBV2 and TRBJ1-3, with TRBD1 matching 9 bases. Unmatched junction bases numbered 7, after V lost 6 bases and J lost 7 bases. This CDR3 region has 14 residues. Germline loops: CDR1 SNHLY, CDR2 FYNNEI.

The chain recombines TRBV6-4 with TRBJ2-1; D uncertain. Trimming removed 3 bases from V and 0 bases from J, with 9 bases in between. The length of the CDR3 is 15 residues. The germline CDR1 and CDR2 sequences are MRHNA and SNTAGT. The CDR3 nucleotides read TGTGCCAGCAGTGAATCTAAACACTCCTACAATGAGCAGTTCTTC. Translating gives CASSESKHSYNEQFF.

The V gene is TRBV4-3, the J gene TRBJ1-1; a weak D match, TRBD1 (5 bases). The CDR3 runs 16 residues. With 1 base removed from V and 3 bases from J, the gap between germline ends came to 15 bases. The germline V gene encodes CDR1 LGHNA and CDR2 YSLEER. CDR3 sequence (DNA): TGCGCCAGCAGCCAAGTTAGGGGAGAACTTCACACTGAAGCTTTCTTT. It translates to CASSQVRGELHTEAFF.